This T cell receptor (beta chain) comes out of a study of shared clonotypes between healthy human individuals. At the level of the study: With ages of 18 to 49, the donors were a couple of women and a few men. Points from the study as a whole: Though the depth was large, rarefaction showed that sorted-subset sequencing was incomplete.

Comment on this clone: The antigen remains undetermined. This CDR3 is also generated by other DNA sequences in the sample.

The naive CD8 subset, CD45RO-negative cells positively selected for CCR7, excluded terminally differentiated effector memory CD45RA+ cells. The length of the CDR3 is 11 residues. CDR1 is SGHKS and CDR2 is YYEKEE in the germline V gene (reference sequence). V was trimmed by 2 bases and J by 8 bases, leaving 7 bases between them. Data came from immunoSEQ multiplex PCR; TCRdb stores just in-frame clones and leaves some out. This table holds about 2,200,000 clones, under 95% found once. This sequence originates from a man aged 18 to 35 in good health. Some clones in this sample may be carry-over from other donors' samples. The V and J genes are TRBV5-5 and TRBJ1-2, with unresolved D. Sequenced input: naive CD8+ T cells from PBMCs. The CDR3 DNA reads as TGTGCCAGCAGCTTATCTGGAGGCTACACCTTC. Translating gives CASSLSGGYTF.